Each of the 10 T cell receptor beta chains below was sequenced from the same sample in a study of Ad26.COV2.S vaccination and SARS-CoV-2 variants. Treatment meaning: over 15 received Ad26.COV2.S at low or high dose, single or two shots; about 5 received placebo; per-sample allocation not given. The samples date from day 63 after the first vaccine or placebo injection. Measured with immunoSEQ multiplex PCR; TCRdb has only the in-frame clones, and not every one. The sample comprises a few hundred thousand clones, over 75% of which are singletons, and under 2% rests with the top ten. The sample was peripheral blood, taken in a trial of Ad26.COV2.S vaccine versus placebo. The receptors derive from a person aged 18-60 years who received the Ad26.COV2.S COVID-19 vaccine or a placebo.

This chain uses TRBV18 with TRBJ2-2; TRBD2 is a possible D gene (6 bases). The germline V and J ends were trimmed by 3 bases and 2 bases, with 13 bases remaining between them. CDR3 length: 16 amino acids. Germline values: CDR1 KGHSH, CDR2 LQKENI. Written as DNA, the CDR3 is TGTGCCAGCTCACCGTCTGAGCGGGTTAACACCGGGGAGCTGTTTTTT. Protein sequence: CASSPSERVNTGELFF.

V and J are TRBV6-5 and TRBJ1-1, with 10 bases identical to TRBD1. The J segment lost 3 bases and the V segment lost 7 bases, leaving 5 bases of the junction unmatched. This CDR3 contains 14 residues. Germline CDR1 MNHEY, CDR2 SVGAGI. The chain's CDR3 is CASTRTGGDTEAFF. CDR3 in DNA: TGTGCCAGCACCAGGACAGGGGGGGACACTGAAGCTTTCTTT.

This clone was seen only once. The rearrangement joins TRBV4-3 to TRBJ2-3, with no clear D. This CDR3 spans 13 amino acids. Germline V gene data show CDR1 as LGHNA and CDR2 as YSLEER. Trimming pared 1 base from V and 1 base from J, leaving 3 bases between. CDR3 protein: CASSQAGTDTQYF. The CDR3 region has the DNA TGCGCCAGCAGCCAAGCTGGCACAGATACGCAGTATTTT.

A word on this clone: The junction departs from the called germline gene at one end, perhaps through a read error. V and J are TRBV19 and TRBJ1-5, with TRBD1 as a possible D gene (5 bases). Germline V gives CDR1 LNHDA, CDR2 SQIVND (reference sequence). This CDR3 region has 16 residues. Written as DNA, the CDR3 is TGTGCCAGTAGTTTTCAAACCGGGACCGGCAAACAGCCCCAGCATTTT. The encoded protein is CASSFQTGTGKQPQHF.

This chain joins TRBV4-3 and TRBJ1-2; perhaps TRBD1 as D (6 bases). V gave up 0 bases and J gave up 1 base, with 9 bases separating them. Germline CDR1 and CDR2: LGHNA and YSLEER. The CDR3 is made up of 15 amino acids. Here the CDR3 DNA reads TGCGCCAGCAGCCAAGATAGGGGGAATAACTATGGCTACACCTTC. This sequence encodes CASSQDRGNNYGYTF.

In regard to this clone: Other DNA sequences in this specimen translate into the identical CDR3. In nucleotides, the CDR3 is TGTGCCAGCAGCTTAGTTCTAGCGGGAGGCGAGCAGTACTTC. Protein: CASSLVLAGGEQYF. This chain connects TRBV7-9 to TRBJ2-7; TRBD2 matches at 11 bases. The CDR3 is 14 residues long. CDR1 and CDR2 from the germline V gene are SEHNR and FQNEAQ (reference sequence). The J segment lost 6 bases and the V segment lost 1 base, leaving 2 bases of the junction unmatched.

The V and J genes are TRBV27 and TRBJ2-2; 7 bases map to TRBD2. Germline V gene data show CDR1 as MNHEY and CDR2 as SMNVEV (reference sequence). CDR3 length: 11 residues. V trimming: 10 bases; J trimming: 8 bases; junction bases outside the gene matches: 4. The CDR3 nucleotides read TGTGCCACAGGGAGGGCGGGGGAGCTGTTTTTT. Amino acid sequence: CATGRAGELFF.

J is TRBJ2-7 and V is TRBV2; TRBD1 is a possible D gene (6 bases). Deletions cut 7 bases from V and 7 bases from J, with 11 bases between. CDR3 length equals 11 residues. Germline values: CDR1 SNHLY, CDR2 FYNNEI. DNA of the CDR3: TGTGCCAGCATTAGGACAGAGGAGCAGTACTTC. The encoded protein is CASIRTEEQYF.

The J gene is TRBJ2-5, the V gene TRBV28; D might be TRBD2 (5 bases). Trimming removed 2 bases at V and 4 bases at J, with 11 bases between. From germline, CDR1 is MDHEN and CDR2 SYDVKM. The CDR3 spans 14 residues. The CDR3 loop is CASSLEAEGETQYF. CDR3 sequence (DNA): TGTGCCAGCAGTTTAGAGGCCGAGGGAGAGACCCAGTACTTC.

The J gene is TRBJ2-5, the V gene TRBV10-1; TRBD1 aligns across 9 bases. The CDR3 covers 13 residues. V lost 6 bases to trimming and J lost 5 bases; unmatched junction nucleotides: 4. Germline CDR1 is WNHNN and CDR2 is SYGVQD (reference sequence). CDR3 region: CASSQTGGETQYF. Written as DNA, the CDR3 is TGCGCCAGCAGCCAGACAGGGGGGGAGACCCAGTACTTC.